The 29 T cell receptor beta chains below were found in one sample sequenced in a study of blood T cell repertoires in COVID-19. Only in-frame clones appear in the TCRdb table, and some are missing; sequencing was by immunoSEQ multiplex PCR. The sample gives about 250,000 clones, around 82% of which show up once; about 3.5% is in the top ten. Sequences were obtained from PBMCs or T cells enriched from blood (not recorded which). Receptors originate from a man between 45 and 60 years old who had recovered from COVID-19.

The chain employs TRBV6-1 and TRBJ1-5; TRBD1 might be the D (5 bases). The CDR3 length is 15 residues. V lost 2 bases and J lost 9, with 17 bases in between. Germline-derived CDR1 and CDR2 are MNHNS and SASEGT. The CDR3 protein is CASSEPTGARTPQHF. The CDR3 nucleotides are TGTGCCAGCAGTGAACCCACAGGAGCCAGGACGCCCCAGCATTTT.

The V gene is TRBV7-9, the J gene TRBJ1-2; D is unresolved. The CDR3 sequence is 12 residues long. Trimming took off 2 bases at V and 4 bases at J, with 5 bases between the two ends. Germline CDR1 and CDR2: SEHNR and FQNEAQ (reference sequence). Here the CDR3 reads CASSLNSYGYTF. The CDR3 DNA is TGTGCCAGCAGCTTAAACAGCTATGGCTACACCTTC.

This chain uses TRBV2 with TRBJ1-4, with D hard to call. Deletions cut 2 bases from V and 7 bases from J, with 23 bases between. Germline assignment: CDR1 SNHLY and CDR2 FYNNEI. The length of the CDR3 is 18 residues. The chain's CDR3 is CASSEPTRGPNPFEKLFF. The CDR3 nucleotides read TGTGCCAGCAGTGAACCCACCAGAGGCCCCAACCCGTTTGAAAAACTGTTTTTT.

V usage is TRBV5-4 and J usage is TRBJ2-3; 12 positions agree with TRBD2. The CDR3 extends over 17 amino acids. Germline V lookup: CDR1 SGHNT, CDR2 YYREEE (reference sequence). After removal of 0 bases from V and 3 bases from J, the junction contained 5 bases not matched to a gene. This CDR3 is CASSLDFGLAGTDTQYF. The CDR3 DNA follows: TGTGCCAGCAGCTTGGATTTCGGACTAGCGGGGACAGATACGCAGTATTTT.

The rearrangement joins TRBV7-2 to TRBJ1-4; TRBD1 matches 7 bases. This CDR3 is 14 amino acids long. J was trimmed by 8 bases and V by 4 bases; bases with no gene match: 7. Looked up from germline, CDR1 is SGHTA and CDR2 is FQGNSA. CDR3 sequence reads: CASSSRRGLEKLFF. In nucleotides, the CDR3 is TGTGCCAGCAGCTCCCGCAGGGGGTTGGAAAAACTGTTTTTT.

Only one count was recorded for this clone. This chain uses TRBV7-8 with TRBJ1-6; perhaps TRBD1 as D (5 bases). There are 13 residues in the CDR3. The germline CDR1 and CDR2 sequences are SGHVS and FQNEAQ. Trimming shortened V by 5 bases and J by 11 bases, and 13 bases separated the two germline ends. CDR3 nucleotide sequence: TGTGCCAGCAGCGGGGGAGGGTTTGCACCCCTCCACTTT. It specifies CASSGGGFAPLHF. Full variable domain (remainder filled in from reference TRBV7-8 and TRBJ1-6): GAGVSQSPRYKVAKRGQDVALRCDPISGHVSLFWYQQALGQGPEFLTYFQNEAQLDKSGLPSDRFFAERPEGSVSTLKIQRTQQEDSAVYLCASSGGGFAPLHFGNGTRLTVT.

The rearrangement joins TRBV7-2 to TRBJ2-1; TRBD2 matches at 7 bases. The germline V gene encodes CDR1 SGHTA and CDR2 FQGNSA. The length of the CDR3 is 16 residues. V gave up 1 base and J gave up 9 bases; unmatched junction bases: 12. The CDR3 DNA follows: TGTGCCAGCAGCTTAGGTCCTGGCGGGAGTAAAAGTGAGCAGTTCTTC. This encodes CASSLGPGGSKSEQFF.

The chain is built from TRBV19 and TRBJ2-1; 14 bases fit TRBD2. Germline V lookup: CDR1 LNHDA, CDR2 SQIVND (reference sequence). V dropped 6 bases and J dropped 0; count of bases not matched to a gene: 10. This CDR3 comprises 19 residues. DNA of the CDR3: TGTGCCAGTAGCCCCGGGACTAGCGGGAGTGGGAGCTCCTACAATGAGCAGTTCTTC. Protein product: CASSPGTSGSGSSYNEQFF.

This chain joins TRBV3-1 (or the pseudogene TRBV3-2) and TRBJ2-1; the D is unclear. V was shortened by 4 bases and J by 4 bases, with 8 bases between the two germline ends. The CDR3 spans 13 residues. The germline CDR1 and CDR2 sequences are LGHDT and YNNKEL (reference sequence). This CDR3 is CASSPTGYNEQFF. CDR3 in DNA: TGTGCCAGCAGCCCGACTGGATACAATGAGCAGTTCTTC.

This clone has a handful of counts. CDR3 region: CASSSGLEAFF. Here the CDR3 DNA reads TGTGCCAGCAGCTCAGGGTTGGAAGCTTTCTTT. The V gene is TRBV7-9, the J gene TRBJ1-1; tentatively, D is TRBD1 (5 bases). Between the trimmed V and J ends, which lost 4 bases and 8 bases, there was a span of 8 bases. Germline CDR1 SEHNR, CDR2 FQNEAQ (reference sequence). The CDR3 spans 11 residues.

The rearrangement joins TRBV7-8 to TRBJ1-1, with D tentatively TRBD1 (6 bases). The germline V gene encodes CDR1 SGHVS and CDR2 FQNEAQ. This CDR3 spans 15 amino acids. With 1 base removed from V and 6 bases from J, the gap between germline ends came to 15 bases. This CDR3 reads CASSLVGGGEPEAFF. CDR3 DNA sequence: TGTGCCAGCAGCTTAGTCGGGGGGGGCGAACCTGAAGCTTTCTTT.

The V and J genes are TRBV7-9 and TRBJ1-2, with no clear D. The CDR3 has 13 amino acids. Germline V gene data show CDR1 as SEHNR and CDR2 as FQNEAQ (reference sequence). Trimming removed 6 bases from V and 3 bases from J, with 11 bases in between. Here the CDR3 reads CASRPGADYGYTF. The CDR3 coding sequence is TGTGCCAGCAGGCCGGGTGCGGACTATGGCTACACCTTC.

This clone was seen only once. The rearrangement joins TRBV9 to TRBJ1-4; D perhaps matches TRBD1 (5 bases). Looked up from germline, CDR1 is SGDLS and CDR2 is YYNGEE. Trimming pared 2 bases from V and 5 bases from J, leaving 10 bases between. This CDR3 has 14 residues. The CDR3 DNA is TGTGCCAGCAGCGTCCAAGGGGAAAATGAAAAACTGTTTTTT. Its translation: CASSVQGENEKLFF.

V is TRBV27 and J is TRBJ2-7; TRBD2 matches 9 bases. The J segment lost 5 bases and the V segment lost 6 bases, leaving 8 bases of the junction unmatched. The CDR3 spans 14 residues. Germline V lookup: CDR1 MNHEY, CDR2 SMNVEV (reference sequence). The DNA for the CDR3 is TGTGCCAGCAGACAGCGGGAGGTTTACCACGAGCAGTACTTC. This codes for CASRQREVYHEQYF.

The chain carries TRBV7-2 and TRBJ1-4; D is possibly TRBD1 (5 bases). The CDR3 consists of 14 residues. V shed 4 bases and J shed 7 bases, with 13 bases lying between them. The germline CDR1 and CDR2 sequences are SGHTA and FQGNSA. The CDR3: CASSYDSYGEKLFF. The CDR3 nucleotides read TGTGCCAGCAGCTATGACAGTTACGGTGAAAAACTGTTTTTT.

V usage is TRBV24-1 and J usage is TRBJ2-3; 8 positions match TRBD1. The CDR3 is 15 amino acids. Germline V gene data show CDR1 as KGHDR and CDR2 as SFDVKD. J lost 1 base, V lost 7 bases, and 6 bases had no gene match. The CDR3, as DNA: TGTGCCACCAGCAATCCGGGACAGGGCACAGATACGCAGTATTTT. Residues: CATSNPGQGTDTQYF.

The chain's CDR3 is CARTRSGDRGVADTQYF. In nucleotides, the CDR3 is TGTGCTAGAACCCGTTCGGGGGACAGGGGAGTCGCAGATACGCAGTATTTT. The gene calls are TRBV12-5 and TRBJ2-3, with 10 bases aligning to TRBD1. The CDR3 is 17 residues long. The J segment lost 4 bases and the V segment lost 9 bases, leaving 16 bases of the junction unmatched. Germline-derived CDR1 and CDR2 are LGHNT and FRNRAP.

V is TRBV10-3 and J is TRBJ1-3; no firm D call. The CDR3 extends over 14 amino acids. V was cut by 2 bases and J by 0 bases, with 5 bases left in between. Looked up from germline, CDR1 is ENHRY and CDR2 is SYGVKD. The DNA for the CDR3 is TGTGCCATCAGTGAGCGGAGCTCTGGAAACACCATATATTTT. Protein: CAISERSSGNTIYF.

CDR3 in DNA: TGTGCCAGCAGCTTGTCAGTCCGGGGGCAGTTCTTC. Its translation is CASSLSVRGQFF. The V and J genes are TRBV5-6 and TRBJ2-1; D possibly corresponds to TRBD2 (5 bases). CDR1 is SGHDT and CDR2 is YYEEEE in the germline V gene. V was clipped by 1 base and J by 12 bases, with 11 bases between them. The CDR3 runs 12 residues.

This clone appeared a few times. J is TRBJ2-2 and V is TRBV30, with a weak D call TRBD2 (5 bases). V was cut by 4 bases and J by 2 bases, with 8 bases left in between. The germline V gene encodes CDR1 GTSNPN and CDR2 SVGIG (reference sequence). The CDR3 sequence is 13 residues long. CDR3 nucleotide sequence: TGTGCCTGGACTAGCATAAACACCGGGGAGCTGTTTTTT. This sequence encodes CAWTSINTGELFF.

This chain links TRBV30 with TRBJ1-6, with 7 positions matching TRBD1. V trimming: 3 bases; J trimming: 10 bases; junction bases outside the gene matches: 9. The CDR3 is 14 residues long. CDR1 GTSNPN and CDR2 SVGIG come from the germline V gene (reference sequence). The CDR3 loop is CAWSSQGNGSPLHF. The CDR3 DNA follows: TGTGCCTGGAGCTCACAGGGGAATGGGTCACCCCTCCACTTT.

The count of this clone is one. The chain recombines TRBV11-1 with TRBJ1-1; 7 bases fit TRBD1. The trim removed 5 bases at V and 8 bases at J, leaving 5 bases unmatched. CDR1 SGHAT and CDR2 FQDESV come from the germline V gene (reference sequence). This CDR3 is 12 amino acids long. CDR3 residues: CASSHDRAEAFF. The CDR3, as DNA: TGTGCCAGCAGCCACGACAGGGCCGAAGCTTTCTTT.

The chain combines TRBV6-2 or TRBV6-3 with TRBJ2-7, with 12 bases fitting TRBD2. The CDR3 is 14 amino acids. Germline CDR1 MNHEY, CDR2 SVGEGT. V lost 4 bases to trimming and J lost 2 bases; unmatched junction nucleotides: 0. The CDR3 here is CASSSSGRAYEQYF. CDR3 DNA: TGTGCCAGCAGTTCTAGCGGGAGGGCCTACGAGCAGTACTTC.

This chain joins TRBV4-2 and TRBJ2-5; 11 bases fit TRBD2. The germline V gene has CDR1 LGHNA and CDR2 YNFKEQ. CDR3 length: 16 amino acids. Unmatched junction bases numbered 2, after V lost 1 base and J lost 1 base. CDR3 in amino acids: CASSQGGLAVQETQYF. In DNA form, the CDR3 reads TGTGCCAGCAGCCAAGGGGGACTAGCGGTCCAAGAGACCCAGTACTTC.

V usage is TRBV11-1 and J usage is TRBJ2-1; possibly TRBD1 for D (5 bases). Germline V lookup: CDR1 SGHAT, CDR2 FQDESV (reference sequence). CDR3 length: 15 amino acids. The V and J ends lost 5 bases and 1 base respectively, with 12 bases between them. The DNA of the CDR3 is TGTGCCAGCAGCCCAGGGCAGGGTTCCTACAATGAGCAGTTCTTC. Translating gives CASSPGQGSYNEQFF.

The J gene is TRBJ2-3, the V gene TRBV5-8; a possible D gene is TRBD2 (6 bases). CDR1 is SGHTS and CDR2 is YDEGEE in the germline V gene. CDR3 length equals 12 residues. V lost 7 bases, J lost 5 bases, and 11 bases lay in between. The CDR3 here is CASGGIGDTQYF. CDR3 in DNA: TGTGCCAGCGGGGGGATTGGAGATACGCAGTATTTT.

The genes are TRBV3-1 (or the pseudogene TRBV3-2) and TRBJ2-5; 9 nucleotides agree with TRBD2. Trimming cost V 7 bases and J 7 bases; bases outside gene matches: 10. The CDR3 extends over 14 amino acids. In germline, CDR1 is LGHDT, CDR2 YNNKEL (reference sequence). The CDR3 DNA reads as TGTGCCAGCACCGCTAGCGGGGCGACTGGGACCCAGTACTTC. Its translation: CASTASGATGTQYF.

This clone was counted once. The chain is built from TRBV5-8 and TRBJ2-3; D might be TRBD2 (6 bases). This CDR3 spans 16 amino acids. Trimming left V 4 bases short and J 4 bases short, with 19 bases between. CDR1 SGHTS and CDR2 YDEGEE come from the germline V gene. The CDR3 spells CASSPLGAGRSDTQYF. CDR3 bases: TGTGCCAGCAGCCCCTTAGGGGCGGGGAGGTCAGATACGCAGTATTTT.

Only one count was recorded for this clone. This rearrangement joins TRBV3-1 (or the pseudogene TRBV3-2) to TRBJ1-5; D ambiguous. Germline V gene data show CDR1 as LGHDT and CDR2 as YNNKEL (reference sequence). The CDR3 runs to 17 residues. Trimming removed 0 bases from V and 0 bases from J, with 12 bases in between. The CDR3 region has the DNA TGTGCCAGCAGCCAAGATCCGGCAGGATATAGCAATCAGCCCCAGCATTTT. Its protein is CASSQDPAGYSNQPQHF.